Sequencing of this TCR beta chain was carried out in a study of early T cells in non-severe SARS-CoV-2 infection. Whole-study results and caveats: Database matching using VDJdb favored anti-spike CD8 responses, with private and CD4 specificities left missing.

Regarding this clonotype: Its antigen remains unidentified.

The protocol attached unique molecular identifiers to individual cDNA molecules. In TCRdb, the 5' RACE reads were re-called with MiXCR into one record per CDR3 protein. The sample comprises some 77,000 distinct CDR3 sequences, about 15% of which are singletons, and approximately 2.9% rests with the top ten. This clonotype was sampled from an adult who was a healthcare worker with PCR-confirmed SARS-CoV-2 infection or an uninfected control (not recorded which). Sequencing was performed on whole blood.

The CDR3 sequence is CASSPSRQRTNEQFF. The CDR3 DNA is TGTGCCAGCAGTCCCAGTCGTCAGAGAACCAATGAGCAGTTCTTC. The chain carries TRBV27 and TRBJ2-1, with no clear D. The CDR3 contains 15 residues. The germline V gene encodes CDR1 MNHEY and CDR2 SMNVEV (reference sequence). V lost 5 bases and J 6 bases, leaving 17 bases between the germline ends.